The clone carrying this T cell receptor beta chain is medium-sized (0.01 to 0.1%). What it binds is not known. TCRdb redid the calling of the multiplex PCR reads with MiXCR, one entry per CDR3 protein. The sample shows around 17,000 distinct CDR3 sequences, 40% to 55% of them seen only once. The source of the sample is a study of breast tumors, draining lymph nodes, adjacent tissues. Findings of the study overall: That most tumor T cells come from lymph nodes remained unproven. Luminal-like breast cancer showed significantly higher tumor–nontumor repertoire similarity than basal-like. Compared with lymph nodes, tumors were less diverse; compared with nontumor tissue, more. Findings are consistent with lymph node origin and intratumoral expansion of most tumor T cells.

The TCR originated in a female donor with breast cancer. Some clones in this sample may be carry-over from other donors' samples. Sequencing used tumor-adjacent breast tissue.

The CDR3 region is CATSSIQQETQYF. Here the CDR3 DNA reads TGTGCCACCAGCAGCATTCAGCAAGAGACCCAGTACTTC. The chain combines TRBV15 with TRBJ2-5, with D hard to call. Looked up from germline, CDR1 is LNHNV and CDR2 is YYDKDF (reference sequence). This CDR3 is 13 amino acids long. V gave up 3 bases and J gave up 2 bases, with 7 bases separating them.